This record covers a single T cell receptor beta chain. The antigen remains undetermined. This entry comes from a study of T cell repertoires in cytomegalovirus infection. At the level of the study: A matching HLA type, together with CMV infection, was signaled by public TCR beta signatures. Study-wide results and limits: What dominated the ex vivo response were HLA-C-restricted CMV-specific TCR beta clonotypes. People with CMV and the relevant HLA were identified by cumulative public TCR beta family frequency.

Each CDR3 protein is one row after TCRdb ran MiXCR on the reads. Of fewer than 350,000 distinct CDR3 sequences listed, over 7.5% are singletons. The CDR3 totals 15 residues. CDR1 and CDR2 (germline): KGHDR, SFDVKD. The V and J ends lost 4 bases and 4 bases, in that order; junction bases with no gene match: 2. V usage is TRBV24-1 and J usage is TRBJ2-1, with 11 bases that match TRBD2. The source is a human donor in good health (CMV status not recorded). Some clones in this sample may be carry-over from other donors' samples. Sequencing was performed on PBMCs. The CDR3 reads CATSDRTSGYNEQFF. The CDR3 coding sequence is TGTGCCACCAGTGACCGGACTAGCGGGTACAATGAGCAGTTCTTC.